The text below deals with one TCR beta chain. Its antigen is unknown. This sample stems from a study of T cell responses to AZD1222 COVID-19 vaccine. Overall study results and limits: Epitopes outside B.1.351 and B.1.1.7 mutated regions reportedly drew nearly half of spike TCRs. Every sample of the repertoires postdated the peak T cell response. The donor cohort was predominantly white British with a female majority, and clonal diversity may have been underestimated. The breadth and depth of Spike-specific TCRs increased once two AZD1222 doses had been given.

The table came from immunoSEQ multiplex PCR; TCRdb's copy has only in-frame clones and leaves some out. Of some 140,000 clones detected, around 90% appear once; the ten largest clones hold 1.5% to 2%. This TCR came from an adult in good health. Sequences were derived from peripheral blood, sampled on day 0 of AZD1222 vaccination.

CDR3 protein: CASKGLAGTDTQYF. Here the CDR3 DNA reads TGCGCCAGTAAAGGACTAGCGGGCACAGATACGCAGTATTTT. The chain combines TRBV5-1 with TRBJ2-3; 10 bases are shared with TRBD2. Germline CDR1 and CDR2: SGHRS and YFSETQ. The length of the CDR3 is 14 residues. Trimming took 8 bases from V and 1 from J; bases not matched to a gene: 4.